The sequence of this T cell receptor (beta chain) was determined in a study of blood T cell repertoires in COVID-19. As for the study in general: Acute and convalescent COVID-19 samples came from the United States, Italy and Spain. Sources were T cells, B-cell-depleted T cells, or PBMCs; the material itself was cDNA or gDNA.

This clone has only a few counts. The protocol was immunoSEQ multiplex PCR, while the TCRdb copy is restricted to in-frame clones and leaves out a portion. The table lists hundreds of thousands of clones, less than 85% of them singletons, with approximately 1.9% in the top ten. V was cut by 4 bases and J by 2 bases, with 6 bases left in between. Germline values: CDR1 SGHDT, CDR2 YYEEEE. The CDR3 sequence is 12 residues long. This study enrolled people aged 18 to 89 from around 25 US geographic areas. This clonotype was sampled from a woman between 25 and 40 years old who had been exposed to COVID-19. The genes are TRBV5-6 and TRBJ1-2; the D is unclear. Sequencing used PBMCs or T cells enriched from blood (not recorded which). CDR3 nucleotide sequence: TGTGCCAGCAGCCCCCGGAACTATGGCTACACCTTC. This codes for CASSPRNYGYTF.